This T cell receptor (beta chain) was recovered during a study of shared clonotypes between healthy human individuals. The study's findings and limits: Sampling included only blood; tissue repertoires likely differ. Shared across a few donors were about 4.6% of the naive CD4 clonotypes.

Every immunoSEQ plate was one replicate of a subset's evenly spread DNA. Clones were read by immunoSEQ multiplex PCR, and TCRdb kept only the in-frame ones, dropping some. The sample includes 850,000 to 1,200,000 clones, approximately 76% of them seen just once. The CDR3 length is 13 residues. Germline V lookup: CDR1 SGHAT, CDR2 FQNNGV. Trimming removed 5 bases from V and 1 base from J, with 9 bases in between. Remarks on this clone: The target antigen is unknown.

This chain uses TRBV11-2 with TRBJ2-7, with a tentative D call TRBD2 (6 bases). This clonotype was obtained from a man between 18 and 29 years old in good health. Material: memory CD4+ T cells sorted from blood. The subset: CD45RA-negative fraction. In nucleotides, the CDR3 is TGTGCCAGCAGCGAGGACTATTCCTACGAGCAGTACTTC. This translates into CASSEDYSYEQYF. Drawing the rest from reference TRBV11-2 and TRBJ2-7, the complete variable domain is EAGVAQSPRYKIIEKRQSVAFWCNPISGHATLYWYQQILGQGPKLLIQFQNNGVVDDSQLPKDRFSAERLKGVDSTLKIQPAKLEDSAVYLCASSEDYSYEQYFGPGTRLTVT.